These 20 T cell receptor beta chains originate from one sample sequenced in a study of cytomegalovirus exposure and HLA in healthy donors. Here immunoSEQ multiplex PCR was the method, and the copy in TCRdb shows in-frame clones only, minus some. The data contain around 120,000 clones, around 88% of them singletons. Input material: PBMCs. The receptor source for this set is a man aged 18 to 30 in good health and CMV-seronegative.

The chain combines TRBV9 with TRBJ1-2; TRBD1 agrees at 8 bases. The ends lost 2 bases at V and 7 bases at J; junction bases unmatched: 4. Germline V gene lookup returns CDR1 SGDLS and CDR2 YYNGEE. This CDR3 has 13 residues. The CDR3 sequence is CASSVGQGGGYTF. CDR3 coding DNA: TGTGCCAGCAGCGTTGGACAGGGTGGTGGCTACACCTTC.

DNA of the CDR3: TGTGCCAGCAAGCCGGAGGGGGCAGTCTATGGCTACACCTTC. Its translation: CASKPEGAVYGYTF. This sequence joins TRBV28 and TRBJ1-2, with TRBD1 matching over 7 bases. The germline CDR1 and CDR2 sequences are MDHEN and SYDVKM. The CDR3 sequence is 14 residues long. The ends lost 7 bases at V and 4 bases at J; junction bases unmatched: 9.

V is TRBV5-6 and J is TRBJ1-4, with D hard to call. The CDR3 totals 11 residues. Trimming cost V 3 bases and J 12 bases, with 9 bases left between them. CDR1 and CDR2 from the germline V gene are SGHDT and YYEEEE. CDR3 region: CASSWRDELFF. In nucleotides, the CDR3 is TGTGCCAGCAGCTGGCGGGATGAACTGTTTTTT.

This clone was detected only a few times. CDR3 sequence: CASSFEAGEGPDTQYF. The CDR3 region has the DNA TGTGCCAGCAGCTTCGAAGCGGGAGAGGGCCCAGATACGCAGTATTTT. This sequence joins TRBV5-5 and TRBJ2-3; 8 nucleotides line up with TRBD2. V shed 2 bases, J shed 4 bases, and the junction held 9 bases outside the gene matches. Per the germline V gene, CDR1 is SGHKS and CDR2 is YYEKEE (reference sequence). This CDR3 region has 16 residues.

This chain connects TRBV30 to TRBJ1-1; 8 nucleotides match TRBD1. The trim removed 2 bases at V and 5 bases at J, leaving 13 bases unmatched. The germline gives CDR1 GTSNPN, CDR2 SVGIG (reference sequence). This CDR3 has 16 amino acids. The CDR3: CAWSTGGRGRGTEAFF. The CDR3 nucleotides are TGTGCCTGGAGTACTGGGGGCAGGGGGCGAGGGACTGAAGCTTTCTTT.

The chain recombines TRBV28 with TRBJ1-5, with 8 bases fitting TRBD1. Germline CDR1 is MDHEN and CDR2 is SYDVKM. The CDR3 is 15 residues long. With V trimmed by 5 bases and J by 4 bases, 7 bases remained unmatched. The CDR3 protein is CASSNRGDKNQPQHF. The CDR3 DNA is TGTGCCAGCAGTAACAGGGGGGATAAGAATCAGCCCCAGCATTTT. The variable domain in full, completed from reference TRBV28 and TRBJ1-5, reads DVKVTQSSRYLVKRTGEKVFLECVQDMDHENMFWYRQDPGLGLRLIYFSYDVKMKEKGDIPEGYSVSREKKERFSLILESASTNQTSMYLCASSNRGDKNQPQHFGDGTRLSIL.

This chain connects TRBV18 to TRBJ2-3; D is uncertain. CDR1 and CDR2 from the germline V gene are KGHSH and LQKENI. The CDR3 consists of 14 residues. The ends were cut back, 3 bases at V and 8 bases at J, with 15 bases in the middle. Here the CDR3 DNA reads TGTGCCAGCTCACCGACACGGCAACTGTCTACGCAGTATTTT. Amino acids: CASSPTRQLSTQYF.

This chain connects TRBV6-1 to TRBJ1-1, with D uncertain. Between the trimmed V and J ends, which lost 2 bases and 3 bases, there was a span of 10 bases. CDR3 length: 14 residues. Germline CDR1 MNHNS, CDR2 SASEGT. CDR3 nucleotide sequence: TGTGCCAGCAGTGAAACGGTGGTGGACACTGAAGCTTTCTTT. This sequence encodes CASSETVVDTEAFF.

The CDR3 sequence is CASIKDSYNGYTF. The CDR3 DNA follows: TGTGCCAGCATTAAGGACAGCTACAATGGCTACACCTTC. This chain connects TRBV28 to TRBJ1-2, with D possibly TRBD1 on 6 matching bases. Trimming stripped 7 bases from V and 6 bases from J, with 15 bases between. The CDR3 extends over 13 amino acids. Germline V gene data show CDR1 as MDHEN and CDR2 as SYDVKM.

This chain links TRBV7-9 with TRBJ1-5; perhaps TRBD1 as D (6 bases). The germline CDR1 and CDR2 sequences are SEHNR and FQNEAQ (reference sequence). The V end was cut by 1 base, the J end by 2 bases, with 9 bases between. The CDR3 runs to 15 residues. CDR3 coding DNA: TGTGCCAGCAGCTTAGACTCAGGGGGCAATCAGCCCCAGCATTTT. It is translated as CASSLDSGGNQPQHF.

As DNA, the CDR3 is TGTGCCAGCAGTGAAGACACAGGGCGTCTAAACATTCAGTACTTC. It translates to CASSEDTGRLNIQYF. V is TRBV2 and J is TRBJ2-4; possible D gene TRBD1, 6 bases. This CDR3 has 15 amino acids. With 1 base removed from V and 6 bases from J, the gap between germline ends came to 13 bases. The germline gives CDR1 SNHLY, CDR2 FYNNEI.

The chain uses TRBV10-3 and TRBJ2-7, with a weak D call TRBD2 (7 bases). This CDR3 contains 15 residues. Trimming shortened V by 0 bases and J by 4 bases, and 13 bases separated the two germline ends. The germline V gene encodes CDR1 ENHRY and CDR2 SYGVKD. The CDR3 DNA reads TGTGCCATCAGTGAGTCGGGGGGGCGTCGGTACGAGCAGTACTTC. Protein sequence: CAISESGGRRYEQYF.

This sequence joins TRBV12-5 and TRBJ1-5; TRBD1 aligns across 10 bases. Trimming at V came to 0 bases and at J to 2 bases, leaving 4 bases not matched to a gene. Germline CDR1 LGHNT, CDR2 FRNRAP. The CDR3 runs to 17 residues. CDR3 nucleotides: TGTGCTAGTGGTTTGGTCGCCGGGACAGGGGGCAATCAGCCCCAGCATTTT. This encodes CASGLVAGTGGNQPQHF.

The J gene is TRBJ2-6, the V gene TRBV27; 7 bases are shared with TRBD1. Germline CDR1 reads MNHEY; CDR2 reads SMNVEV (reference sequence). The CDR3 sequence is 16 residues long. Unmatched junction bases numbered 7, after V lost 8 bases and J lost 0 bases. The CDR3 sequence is CASGGRGISGANVLTF. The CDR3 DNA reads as TGTGCCAGCGGCGGCAGGGGGATCTCTGGGGCCAACGTCCTGACTTTC.

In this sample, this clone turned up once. CDR3 nucleotides: TGCAGCGCAAGAGGCAGGGAGGGCTACAATGAGCAGTTCTTC. It yields the protein CSARGREGYNEQFF. The V call is TRBV29-1, the J call TRBJ2-1, with 7 bases identical to TRBD2. V dropped 7 bases and J dropped 3; count of bases not matched to a gene: 9. The CDR3 has 14 residues. Germline lookup yields CDR1 SQVTM and CDR2 ANQGSEA.

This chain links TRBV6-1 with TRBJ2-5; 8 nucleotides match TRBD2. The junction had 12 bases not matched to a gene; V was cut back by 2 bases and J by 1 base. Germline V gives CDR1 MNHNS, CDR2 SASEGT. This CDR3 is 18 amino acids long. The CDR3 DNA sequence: TGTGCCAGCAGTGAACACGGGACTAGATTTGTTTTCCAAGAGACCCAGTACTTC. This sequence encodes CASSEHGTRFVFQETQYF.

The chain's CDR3 is CASSPLVRTNYEQYF. Written as DNA, the CDR3 is TGTGCCAGCAGCCCGCTGGTTAGGACTAACTACGAGCAGTACTTC. V and J are TRBV13 and TRBJ2-7, with D perhaps matching TRBD2 (6 bases). Per the germline V gene, CDR1 is PRHDT and CDR2 is FYEKMQ (reference sequence). This CDR3 is 15 amino acids long. V lost 5 bases and J 3 bases, leaving 17 bases between the germline ends.

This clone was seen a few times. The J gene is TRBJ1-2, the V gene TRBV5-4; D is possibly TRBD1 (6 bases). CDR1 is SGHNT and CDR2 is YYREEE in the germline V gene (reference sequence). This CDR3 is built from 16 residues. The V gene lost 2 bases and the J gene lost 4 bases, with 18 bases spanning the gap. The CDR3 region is CASSLLGGGAGYGYTF. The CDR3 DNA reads TGTGCCAGCAGCTTATTGGGTGGGGGCGCCGGCTATGGCTACACCTTC.

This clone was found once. The CDR3 sequence: CASSQKREFTEAFF. CDR3 DNA sequence: TGTGCCAGCTCACAAAAGAGGGAATTCACTGAAGCTTTCTTT. The chain couples TRBV18 to TRBJ1-1, with D unresolved. CDR1 KGHSH and CDR2 LQKENI come from the germline V gene. The V gene lost 4 bases and the J gene lost 4 bases, with 13 bases spanning the gap. The CDR3 sequence is 14 residues long.

CDR3 sequence: CASNPVQDGRTTEAFF. DNA for the CDR3: TGCGCCAGCAACCCGGTTCAGGACGGGAGGACCACTGAAGCTTTCTTT. The V call is TRBV5-1, the J call TRBJ1-1; D not certain. Germline-derived CDR1 and CDR2 are SGHRS and YFSETQ. CDR3 size: 16 residues. Trimming removed 6 bases from V and 4 bases from J, with 22 bases in between.